This T cell receptor beta chain was sequenced during a study of T cells in Graves' hyperthyroidism and ophthalmopathy. Study results and caveats: The model forecast ophthalmopathy, anticipating it by a median around 6.5 months before onset.

Each diagnosis was grounded in clinical symptoms, serum thyroxine and TRAb, thyroid ultrasound, and orbital computed tomography. The authors obtained PBMCs from 9 to 10 ml of fresh peripheral blood. There are many counts of this clonotype. Its antigen is currently unknown. TCR beta CDR3 sequences were amplified from RNA transcripts. HTBI primers were used for first-round RT-PCR of the TCR CDR3. TCRdb fed the multiplex PCR reads into MiXCR, producing one record per CDR3 protein. Of a few hundred thousand distinct CDR3 sequences listed, around 13% are singletons. Sequencing input: blood. This TCR came from a woman between 25 and 40 years old with Graves' ophthalmopathy.

CDR3 amino acids: CASSLDSKSTDTQYF. CDR3 coding DNA: TGTGCCAGCAGCTTAGACTCAAAAAGCACAGATACGCAGTATTTT. The chain uses TRBV11-2 and TRBJ2-3; D uncertain. Germline-derived CDR1 and CDR2 are SGHAT and FQNNGV. Trimming took 0 bases from V and 0 from J, leaving 7 bases between them. The CDR3 is 15 amino acids.